This TCR beta chain appears in the sequencing data of a study of T-cell memory formation after mild COVID-19. Study context: Across donors, TCR clusters were largely donor specific. Study-level findings and limits: Second-wave clones peaking on day 37 lacked confirmed SARS-CoV-2 specificity. Contracting CD4+ clones were located mainly in CM and EM, and CD8+ clones in EMRA.

UMIs and sample barcodes were carried by the TCR alpha and TCR beta cDNA libraries that 5'RACE produced using constant-segment primers. TCRdb itself ran the 5' RACE reads through MiXCR, one entry per CDR3 protein. In the table there are several thousand distinct CDR3 sequences, roughly 44% of which are singletons. The CDR3 extends over 15 amino acids. The V gene's germline CDR1 is MNHEY and CDR2 SVGAGI. V was clipped by 6 bases and J by 3 bases; unmatched bases: 6. As for this clonotype: What it binds is unknown.

The TCR originated in an adult who had mild COVID-19 (a few samples of this study predate the infection). Cell type and time point are not known. The sequenced sample was PBMCs or a T cell subset sorted from them (not recorded which). The chain combines TRBV6-5 with TRBJ2-2; the match to TRBD1 covers 8 bases. The CDR3 here is CASRLPDRDTGELFF. CDR3 in DNA: TGTGCCAGCAGACTCCCGGACAGGGACACCGGGGAGCTGTTTTTT.